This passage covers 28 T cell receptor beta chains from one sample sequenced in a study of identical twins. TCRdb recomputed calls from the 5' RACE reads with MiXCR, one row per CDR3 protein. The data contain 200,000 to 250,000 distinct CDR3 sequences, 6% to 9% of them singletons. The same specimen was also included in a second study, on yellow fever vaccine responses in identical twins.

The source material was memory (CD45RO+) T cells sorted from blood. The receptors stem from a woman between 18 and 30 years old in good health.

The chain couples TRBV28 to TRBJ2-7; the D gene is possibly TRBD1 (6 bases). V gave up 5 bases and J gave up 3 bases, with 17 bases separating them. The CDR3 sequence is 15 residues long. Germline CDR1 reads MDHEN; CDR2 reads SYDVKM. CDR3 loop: CASSGQKNRFYEQYF. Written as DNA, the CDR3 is TGTGCCAGCAGTGGACAGAAGAACCGTTTCTACGAGCAGTACTTC.

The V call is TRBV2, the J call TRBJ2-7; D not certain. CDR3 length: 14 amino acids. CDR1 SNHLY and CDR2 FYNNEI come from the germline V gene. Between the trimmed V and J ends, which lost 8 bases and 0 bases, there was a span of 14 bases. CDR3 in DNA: TGTGCCAGCGGAGAAACTGCAGTCTCCTACGAGCAGTACTTC. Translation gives CASGETAVSYEQYF.

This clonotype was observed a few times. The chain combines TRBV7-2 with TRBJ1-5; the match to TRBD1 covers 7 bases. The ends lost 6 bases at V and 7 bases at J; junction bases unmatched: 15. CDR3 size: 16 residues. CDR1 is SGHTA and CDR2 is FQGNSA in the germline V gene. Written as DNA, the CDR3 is TGTGCCAGCAGTTATGCCGGACAGGCGAGAGGCCAGCCCCAGCATTTT. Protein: CASSYAGQARGQPQHF. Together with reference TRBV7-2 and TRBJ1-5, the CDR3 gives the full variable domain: GAGVSQSPSNKVTEKGKDVELRCDPISGHTALYWYRQSLGQGLEFLIYFQGNSAPDKSGLPSDRFSAERTGGSVSTLTIQRTQQEDSAVYLCASSYAGQARGQPQHFGDGTRLSIL.

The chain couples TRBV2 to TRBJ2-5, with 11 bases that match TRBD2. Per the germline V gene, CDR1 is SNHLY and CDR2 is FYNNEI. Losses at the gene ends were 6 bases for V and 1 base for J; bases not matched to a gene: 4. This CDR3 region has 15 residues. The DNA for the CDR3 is TGTGCCAGCAGCATAGCGGGAGGGCTCCAAGAGACCCAGTACTTC. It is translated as CASSIAGGLQETQYF.

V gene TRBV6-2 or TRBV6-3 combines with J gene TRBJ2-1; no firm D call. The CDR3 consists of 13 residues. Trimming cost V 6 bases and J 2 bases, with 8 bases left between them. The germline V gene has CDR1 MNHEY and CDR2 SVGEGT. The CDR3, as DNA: TGTGCCAGCAGCCGCGACCCCTACAATGAGCAGTTCTTC. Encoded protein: CASSRDPYNEQFF.

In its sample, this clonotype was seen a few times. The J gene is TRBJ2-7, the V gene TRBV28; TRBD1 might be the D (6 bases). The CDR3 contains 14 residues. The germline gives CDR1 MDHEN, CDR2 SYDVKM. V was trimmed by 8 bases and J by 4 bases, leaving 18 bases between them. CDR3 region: CASERGRKTYEQYF. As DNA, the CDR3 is TGTGCCAGCGAAAGGGGGAGAAAGACTTACGAGCAGTACTTC.

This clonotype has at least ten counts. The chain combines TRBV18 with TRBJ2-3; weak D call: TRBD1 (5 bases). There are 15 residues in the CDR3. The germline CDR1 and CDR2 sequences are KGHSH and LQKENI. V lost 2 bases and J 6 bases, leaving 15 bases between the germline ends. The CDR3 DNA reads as TGTGCCAGCTCACCATCGCAGGGTCAAGATGATACGCAGTATTTT. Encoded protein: CASSPSQGQDDTQYF.

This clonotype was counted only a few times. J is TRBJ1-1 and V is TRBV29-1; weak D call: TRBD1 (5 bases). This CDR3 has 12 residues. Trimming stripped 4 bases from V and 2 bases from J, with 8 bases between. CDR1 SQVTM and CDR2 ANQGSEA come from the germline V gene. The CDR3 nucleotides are TGCAGCGTTGCAACAGGCAACACTGAAGCTTTCTTT. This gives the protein CSVATGNTEAFF. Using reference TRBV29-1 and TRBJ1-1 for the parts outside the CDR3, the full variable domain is SAVISQKPSRDICQRGTSLTIQCQVDSQVTMMFWYRQQPGQSLTLIATANQGSEATYESGFVIDKFPISRPNLTFSTLTVSNMSPEDSSIYLCSVATGNTEAFFGQGTRLTVV.

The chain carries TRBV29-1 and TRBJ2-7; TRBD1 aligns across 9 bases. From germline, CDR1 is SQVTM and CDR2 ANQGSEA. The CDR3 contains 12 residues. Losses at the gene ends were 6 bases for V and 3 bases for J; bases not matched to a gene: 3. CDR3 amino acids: CSVGQGLYEQYF. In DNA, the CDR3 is TGCAGCGTCGGACAGGGGCTCTACGAGCAGTACTTC.

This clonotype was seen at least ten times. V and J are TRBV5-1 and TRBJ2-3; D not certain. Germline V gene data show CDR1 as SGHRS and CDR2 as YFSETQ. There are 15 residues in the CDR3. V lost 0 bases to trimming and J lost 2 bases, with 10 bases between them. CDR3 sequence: CASSLEPVDTDTQYF. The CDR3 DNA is TGCGCCAGCAGCTTGGAGCCAGTGGACACAGATACGCAGTATTTT.

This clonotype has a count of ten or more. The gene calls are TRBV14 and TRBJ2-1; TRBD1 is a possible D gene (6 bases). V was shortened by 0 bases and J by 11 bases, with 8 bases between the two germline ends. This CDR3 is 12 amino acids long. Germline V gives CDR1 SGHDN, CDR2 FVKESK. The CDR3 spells CASSQDRGKQFF. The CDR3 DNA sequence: TGTGCCAGCAGCCAAGACAGGGGAAAGCAGTTCTTC.

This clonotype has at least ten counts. The CDR3 here is CAIDDEQFF. The CDR3 DNA reads TGTGCCATAGACGATGAGCAGTTCTTC. The chain links TRBV7-8 to TRBJ2-1; D call uncertain. Germline values: CDR1 SGHVS, CDR2 FQNEAQ. This CDR3 region has 9 residues. The V end lost 10 bases, the J end lost 8 bases, and 6 bases lay between the germline ends.

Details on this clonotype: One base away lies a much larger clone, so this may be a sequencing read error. CDR3 protein: CPSSPSKDTQYF. DNA of the CDR3: TGCCCCAGCAGCCCGTCAAAAGATACGCAGTATTTT. V and J are TRBV5-1 and TRBJ2-3, with D unclear. Germline loops: CDR1 SGHRS, CDR2 YFSETQ. The CDR3 runs to 12 residues. Combining the CDR3 with reference TRBV5-1 and TRBJ2-3 gives the whole variable domain KAGVTQTPRYLIKTRGQQVTLSCSPISGHRSVSWYQQTPGQGLQFLFEYFSETQRNKGNFPGRFSGRQFSNSRSEMNVSTLELGDSALYLCPSSPSKDTQYFGPGTRLTVL.

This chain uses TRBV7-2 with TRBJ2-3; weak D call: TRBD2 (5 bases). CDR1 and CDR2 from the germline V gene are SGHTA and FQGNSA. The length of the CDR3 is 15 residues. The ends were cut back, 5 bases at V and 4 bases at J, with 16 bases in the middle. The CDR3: CASSPSGSSADTQYF. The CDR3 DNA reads TGTGCCAGCAGCCCCTCGGGATCGAGTGCAGATACGCAGTATTTT.

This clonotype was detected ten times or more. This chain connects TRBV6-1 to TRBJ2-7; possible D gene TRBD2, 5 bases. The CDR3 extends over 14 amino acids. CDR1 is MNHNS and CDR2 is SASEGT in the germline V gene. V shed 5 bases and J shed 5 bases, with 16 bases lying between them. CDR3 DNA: TGTGCCAGCAGTATTACGCCGTCGCGGGACGAGCAGTACTTC. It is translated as CASSITPSRDEQYF.

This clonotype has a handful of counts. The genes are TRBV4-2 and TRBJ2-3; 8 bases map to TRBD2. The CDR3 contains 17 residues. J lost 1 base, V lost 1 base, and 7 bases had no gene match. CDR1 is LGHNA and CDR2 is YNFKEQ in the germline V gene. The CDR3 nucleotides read TGTGCCAGCAGCCAAGTAGAAGCGGGAGTAGGCACAGATACGCAGTATTTT. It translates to CASSQVEAGVGTDTQYF.

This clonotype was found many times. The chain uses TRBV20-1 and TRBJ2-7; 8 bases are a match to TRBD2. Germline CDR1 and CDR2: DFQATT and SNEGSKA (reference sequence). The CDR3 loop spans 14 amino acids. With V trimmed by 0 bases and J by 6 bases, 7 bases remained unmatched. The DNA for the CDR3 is TGCAGTGCTAGAGATTTTCGGACTAGCTCCGAGCAGTACTTC. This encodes CSARDFRTSSEQYF.

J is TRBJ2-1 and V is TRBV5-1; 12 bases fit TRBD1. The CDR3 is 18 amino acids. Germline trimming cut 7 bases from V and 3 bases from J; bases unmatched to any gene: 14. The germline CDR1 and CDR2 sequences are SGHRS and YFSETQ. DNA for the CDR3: TGCGCCAGCCTCCCGGGACAGGGGGCCGCGACTAGCTACAATGAGCAGTTCTTC. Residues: CASLPGQGAATSYNEQFF.

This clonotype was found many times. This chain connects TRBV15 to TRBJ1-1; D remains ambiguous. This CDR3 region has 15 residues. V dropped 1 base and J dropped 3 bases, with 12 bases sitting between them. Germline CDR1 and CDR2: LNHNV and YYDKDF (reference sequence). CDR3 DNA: TGTGCCACCAGCAGAGGACAAATTGGGGACACTGAAGCTTTCTTT. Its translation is CATSRGQIGDTEAFF.

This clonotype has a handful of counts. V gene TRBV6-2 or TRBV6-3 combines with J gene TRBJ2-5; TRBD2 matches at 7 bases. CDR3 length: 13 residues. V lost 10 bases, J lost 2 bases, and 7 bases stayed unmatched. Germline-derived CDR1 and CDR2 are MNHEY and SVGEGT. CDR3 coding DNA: TGTGCCATCGCCCGGCGGGGGCAAGAGACCCAGTACTTC. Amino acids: CAIARRGQETQYF.

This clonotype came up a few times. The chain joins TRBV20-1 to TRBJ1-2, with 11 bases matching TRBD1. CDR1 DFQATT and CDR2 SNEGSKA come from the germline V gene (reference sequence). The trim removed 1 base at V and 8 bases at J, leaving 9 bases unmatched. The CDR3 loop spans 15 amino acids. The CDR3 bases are TGCAGTGCTAGAGCCCGAGGGACAGGGGGATCGGGCTACACCTTC. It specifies CSARARGTGGSGYTF.

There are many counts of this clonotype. In DNA, the CDR3 is TGTGCCAGCAGCCGTACCACGAATGAGCAGTTCTTC. This gives the protein CASSRTTNEQFF. The J gene is TRBJ2-1, the V gene TRBV7-9; D unresolved. The CDR3 loop spans 12 amino acids. Germline-derived CDR1 and CDR2 are SEHNR and FQNEAQ (reference sequence). V shed 5 bases and J shed 7 bases, with 9 bases lying between them.

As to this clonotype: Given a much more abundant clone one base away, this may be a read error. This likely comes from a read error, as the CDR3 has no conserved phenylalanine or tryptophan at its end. The CDR3 protein is CAGGSRDYNEQFS. The DNA for the CDR3 is TGTGCCGGGGGATCGAGGGACTACAATGAGCAGTTCTCC. V is TRBV6-2 or TRBV6-3 and J is TRBJ2-1, with D tentatively TRBD1 or TRBD2 (5 bases each). Trimming cost V 11 bases and J 3 bases, with 14 bases left between them. The CDR3 has 13 residues. CDR1 MNHEY and CDR2 SVGEGT come from the germline V gene.

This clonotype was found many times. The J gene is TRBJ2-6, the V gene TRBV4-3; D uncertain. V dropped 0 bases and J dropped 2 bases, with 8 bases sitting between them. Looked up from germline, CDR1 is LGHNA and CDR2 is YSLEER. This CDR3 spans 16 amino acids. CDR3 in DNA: TGCGCCAGCAGCCAAGATCTAGGTGCTGGGGCCAACGTCCTGACTTTC. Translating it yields CASSQDLGAGANVLTF.

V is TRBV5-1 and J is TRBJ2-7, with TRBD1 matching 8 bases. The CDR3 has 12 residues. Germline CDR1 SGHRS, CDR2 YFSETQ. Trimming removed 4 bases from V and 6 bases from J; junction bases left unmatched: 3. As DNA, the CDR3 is TGCGCCAGCAGCATCGGACAGGGCGAGCAGTACTTC. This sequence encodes CASSIGQGEQYF.

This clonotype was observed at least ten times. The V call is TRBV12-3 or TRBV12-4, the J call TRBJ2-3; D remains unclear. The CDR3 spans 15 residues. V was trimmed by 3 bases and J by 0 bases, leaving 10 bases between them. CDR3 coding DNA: TGTGCCAGCAGTTTGTTGGTAACTAGCACAGATACGCAGTATTTT. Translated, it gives CASSLLVTSTDTQYF.

CDR3 coding DNA: TGTGCCAGCAGATTACAAATCCTAGGGGGTGAGCAGTTCTTC. Protein: CASRLQILGGEQFF. This chain connects TRBV27 to TRBJ2-1; possibly TRBD1 for D (6 bases). The V gene lost 6 bases and the J gene lost 9 bases, with 18 bases spanning the gap. Germline CDR1 MNHEY, CDR2 SMNVEV (reference sequence). The CDR3 consists of 14 residues.

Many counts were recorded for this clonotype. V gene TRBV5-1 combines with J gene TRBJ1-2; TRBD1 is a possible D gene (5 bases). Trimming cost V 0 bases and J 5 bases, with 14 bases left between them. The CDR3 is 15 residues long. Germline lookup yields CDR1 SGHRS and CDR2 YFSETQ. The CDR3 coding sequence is TGCGCCAGCAGCTTGGAAACAGGAGGCACTTATGGCTACACCTTC. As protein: CASSLETGGTYGYTF.